The present TCR beta chain was sequenced within a study of T-cell reconstitution after alpha-beta-depleted transplantation in children. The CDR3 contains 14 residues. Trimming removed 5 bases from V and 3 bases from J, with 13 bases in between. In germline, CDR1 is SGHTA, CDR2 FQGNSA. Unique molecular identifiers were incorporated into the prepared TCRbeta library. TCRdb reprocessed the PCR reads via MiXCR and lists one record per CDR3 protein. The table shows about 540,000 distinct CDR3 sequences, with approximately 20% occurring only once. The sequence was obtained from a human donor who donated a stem cell graft to a child with acute lymphoblastic leukemia. The rearrangement links TRBV7-2 to TRBJ1-2, with D perhaps matching TRBD1 (6 bases). The sequencing here drew on PBMCs from the stem cell graft donor, taken from the stem cell graft. CDR3 sequence reads: CASSPRAGDYGYTF. The DNA for the CDR3 is TGTGCCAGCAGCCCCCGGGCAGGGGACTATGGCTACACCTTC.